These T cell receptor beta chains were read from a single sample in a study of blood T cell repertoires in COVID-19. TCRdb's table, derived via immunoSEQ multiplex PCR, lists solely in-frame clones and lacks some. Here the sample spans about 81,000 clones, 91% being singletons. Sequenced input: peripheral blood. The receptors shown here come from a woman in her fifties or sixties in a cohort sampled during active COVID-19. Each CDR3 is given with its conserved first and last residue. The order of the fields is J gene, D gene, clone size, V gene, CDR3 protein, CDR3 DNA. A D gene is named only where the DNA matches it firmly. Part of the rows lack a size; the others show once, few, many or a class for expanded clones.

j_gene: TRBJ2-7
d_gene: TRBD2
abundance: once
v_gene: TRBV27
CDR3aa: CASSLSGGGYEQYF
CDR3nt: TGTGCCAGCAGTTTATCGGGGGGGGGCTACGAGCAGTACTTC

j_gene: TRBJ2-7
d_gene: -
abundance: -
v_gene: TRBV7-2
CDR3aa: CASSLLQGSYEQYF
CDR3nt: TGTGCCAGCAGCTTACTACAGGGCTCCTACGAGCAGTACTTC

j_gene: TRBJ1-3
d_gene: -
abundance: -
v_gene: TRBV6-6
CDR3aa: CASSPVQSQGNTIYF
CDR3nt: TGTGCCAGCAGTCCCGTCCAGTCCCAAGGAAACACCATATATTTT

j_gene: TRBJ2-1
d_gene: -
abundance: -
v_gene: TRBV29-1
CDR3aa: CSAAVGAAEQFF
CDR3nt: TGCAGCGCCGCAGTAGGGGCGGCTGAGCAGTTCTTC

j_gene: TRBJ1-1
d_gene: -
abundance: -
v_gene: TRBV10-3
CDR3aa: CATLWGGSTEAFF
CDR3nt: TGTGCCACCCTGTGGGGTGGGAGTACTGAAGCTTTCTTT

j_gene: TRBJ1-6
d_gene: -
abundance: -
v_gene: TRBV7-3
CDR3aa: CASSLTSGNNSPLHF
CDR3nt: TGTGCCAGCAGCCTCACCTCAGGGAATAATTCACCCCTCCACTTT

j_gene: TRBJ2-3
d_gene: -
abundance: -
v_gene: TRBV7-8
CDR3aa: CASSPWESGGPEYTQYF
CDR3nt: TGTGCCAGCAGCCCCTGGGAGTCGGGCGGGCCAGAGTATACGCAGTATTTT

j_gene: TRBJ2-2
d_gene: -
abundance: -
v_gene: TRBV11-2
CDR3aa: CASSHSGGELFF
CDR3nt: TGTGCCAGCAGCCATAGTGGTGGGGAGCTGTTTTTT

j_gene: TRBJ2-1
d_gene: -
abundance: -
v_gene: TRBV11-3
CDR3aa: CASSGTRSGEQFF
CDR3nt: TGTGCCAGCTCGGGTACTCGGAGCGGGGAGCAGTTCTTC

j_gene: TRBJ2-1
d_gene: TRBD1
abundance: -
v_gene: TRBV7-8
CDR3aa: CASSRRGSGTGGNEQFF
CDR3nt: TGTGCCAGCAGCCGCCGAGGTTCTGGGACAGGGGGCAATGAGCAGTTCTTC

j_gene: TRBJ2-1
d_gene: TRBD2
abundance: -
v_gene: TRBV12-5
CDR3aa: CASGLGASGGYEQFF
CDR3nt: TGTGCTAGTGGTTTGGGTGCTAGCGGGGGGTATGAGCAGTTCTTC

j_gene: TRBJ2-7
d_gene: -
abundance: -
v_gene: TRBV7-9
CDR3aa: CASSPQGTIRNEQYF
CDR3nt: TGTGCCAGCAGCCCCCAGGGTACGATTAGGAACGAGCAGTACTTC

j_gene: TRBJ2-7
d_gene: -
abundance: -
v_gene: TRBV28
CDR3aa: CASAWGGGAGMPPVFEQYF
CDR3nt: TGTGCCAGCGCCTGGGGCGGCGGGGCGGGAATGCCTCCGGTGTTCGAGCAGTACTTC

j_gene: TRBJ2-5
d_gene: -
abundance: -
v_gene: TRBV2
CDR3aa: CASSDREWWQETQYF
CDR3nt: TGTGCCAGCAGTGATCGGGAGTGGTGGCAGGAGACCCAGTACTTC

j_gene: TRBJ1-4
d_gene: -
abundance: -
v_gene: TRBV5-5
CDR3aa: CASSFSRGAGEKLFF
CDR3nt: TGTGCCAGCAGCTTTTCTCGGGGGGCGGGTGAAAAACTGTTTTTT

j_gene: TRBJ1-2
d_gene: TRBD1
abundance: -
v_gene: TRBV18
CDR3aa: CASSPQTGVDTNYGYTF
CDR3nt: TGTGCCAGCTCACCACAGACAGGGGTAGATACTAACTATGGCTACACCTTC

j_gene: TRBJ2-3
d_gene: TRBD1
abundance: -
v_gene: TRBV7-9
CDR3aa: CASSLYTGGSTDTQYF
CDR3nt: TGTGCCAGCAGCTTATATACAGGGGGTAGCACAGATACGCAGTATTTT

j_gene: TRBJ1-2
d_gene: TRBD1
abundance: -
v_gene: TRBV28
CDR3aa: CASMNQGDYGYTF
CDR3nt: TGTGCCAGCATGAATCAGGGGGACTATGGCTACACCTTC

j_gene: TRBJ1-2
d_gene: -
abundance: -
v_gene: TRBV10-1
CDR3aa: CASSPDKNYGYTF
CDR3nt: TGCGCCAGCAGTCCTGACAAGAACTATGGCTACACCTTC

j_gene: TRBJ2-3
d_gene: TRBD1
abundance: -
v_gene: TRBV5-6
CDR3aa: CASSLRDSLRDTQYF
CDR3nt: TGTGCCAGCAGCTTAAGGGACAGCCTCCGGGATACGCAGTATTTT

j_gene: TRBJ2-5
d_gene: -
abundance: -
v_gene: TRBV7-9
CDR3aa: CASSHPRTDRETQYF
CDR3nt: TGTGCCAGCAGCCACCCCCGGACAGACCGAGAGACCCAGTACTTC

j_gene: TRBJ1-3
d_gene: TRBD1
abundance: -
v_gene: TRBV30
CDR3aa: CALTQGAGNTIYF
CDR3nt: TGTGCCTTGACCCAGGGGGCGGGAAACACCATATATTTT

j_gene: TRBJ2-5
d_gene: TRBD1
abundance: -
v_gene: TRBV10-3
CDR3aa: CAIRRGQPQETQYF
CDR3nt: TGTGCCATCAGACGGGGACAGCCCCAAGAGACCCAGTACTTC

j_gene: TRBJ2-1
d_gene: -
abundance: -
v_gene: TRBV19
CDR3aa: CASSIVGGQYNEQFF
CDR3nt: TGTGCCAGTAGTATAGTGGGGGGACAGTACAATGAGCAGTTCTTC

j_gene: TRBJ2-1
d_gene: TRBD1
abundance: -
v_gene: TRBV9
CDR3aa: CASSVLQGAQGEQFF
CDR3nt: TGTGCCAGCAGCGTGCTACAGGGGGCGCAGGGTGAGCAGTTCTTC

j_gene: TRBJ2-1
d_gene: -
abundance: -
v_gene: TRBV11-1
CDR3aa: CASSLAPREFEQFF
CDR3nt: TGTGCCAGCAGCTTAGCCCCGAGGGAATTCGAGCAGTTCTTC

j_gene: TRBJ2-7
d_gene: TRBD1
abundance: -
v_gene: TRBV30
CDR3aa: CAWSVFSGGGEQYF
CDR3nt: TGTGCCTGGAGTGTCTTCTCAGGGGGCGGTGAGCAGTACTTC

j_gene: TRBJ1-5
d_gene: TRBD1
abundance: -
v_gene: TRBV12-3/TRBV12-4
CDR3aa: CASSPTGLGPQHF
CDR3nt: TGTGCCAGCAGTCCGACAGGGTTAGGGCCCCAGCATTTT

j_gene: TRBJ1-2
d_gene: -
abundance: once
v_gene: TRBV14
CDR3aa: CASSQALPGRGYTF
CDR3nt: TGTGCCAGCAGCCAAGCCCTCCCGGGGAGAGGCTACACCTTC

j_gene: TRBJ2-3
d_gene: -
abundance: -
v_gene: TRBV6-6
CDR3aa: CASTVGARTDTQYF
CDR3nt: TGTGCCAGCACGGTGGGAGCGCGCACAGATACGCAGTATTTT

j_gene: TRBJ1-1
d_gene: -
abundance: -
v_gene: TRBV3-1/TRBV3-2
CDR3aa: CASSQGSHGATEAFF
CDR3nt: TGTGCCAGCAGCCAAGGGAGTCATGGTGCCACTGAAGCTTTCTTT

j_gene: TRBJ2-7
d_gene: TRBD1
abundance: -
v_gene: TRBV4-1
CDR3aa: CASSGTASSYEQYF
CDR3nt: TGCGCCAGCAGCGGGACAGCCTCCTCCTACGAGCAGTACTTC

j_gene: TRBJ1-1
d_gene: TRBD1
abundance: -
v_gene: TRBV30
CDR3aa: CAWSYRGNPMNTEAFF
CDR3nt: TGTGCCTGGAGCTACAGGGGAAACCCCATGAACACTGAAGCTTTCTTT

j_gene: TRBJ2-7
d_gene: TRBD1
abundance: -
v_gene: TRBV5-6
CDR3aa: CASSPTGTGSYEQYF
CDR3nt: TGTGCCAGCAGCCCTACCGGGACAGGGAGTTACGAGCAGTACTTC

j_gene: TRBJ1-5
d_gene: TRBD1
abundance: -
v_gene: TRBV12-3/TRBV12-4
CDR3aa: CASSPYRGAQHF
CDR3nt: TGTGCCAGCAGCCCATACAGGGGCGCTCAGCATTTT

j_gene: TRBJ1-1
d_gene: -
abundance: -
v_gene: TRBV6-5
CDR3aa: CASSYSMTAMNTEAFF
CDR3nt: TGTGCCAGCAGTTACTCTATGACAGCCATGAACACTGAAGCTTTCTTT

j_gene: TRBJ1-5
d_gene: -
abundance: few
v_gene: TRBV10-1
CDR3aa: CASSGGPNQPQHF
CDR3nt: TGCGCCAGCAGTGGGGGGCCCAATCAGCCCCAGCATTTT

j_gene: TRBJ2-3
d_gene: -
abundance: -
v_gene: TRBV19
CDR3aa: CASSPGNTDTQYF
CDR3nt: TGTGCCAGTTCTCCGGGAAACACAGATACGCAGTATTTT

j_gene: TRBJ1-2
d_gene: -
abundance: -
v_gene: TRBV3-1/TRBV3-2
CDR3aa: CASSQQAGGYTF
CDR3nt: TGTGCCAGCAGCCAACAGGCTGGGGGCTACACCTTC

j_gene: TRBJ2-7
d_gene: -
abundance: -
v_gene: TRBV3-1/TRBV3-2
CDR3aa: CASSQDPQGRDEQYF
CDR3nt: TGTGCCAGCAGCCAAGATCCCCAAGGCCGGGACGAGCAGTACTTC

j_gene: TRBJ2-3
d_gene: -
abundance: -
v_gene: TRBV5-1
CDR3aa: CASSPRWGGSSDTQYF
CDR3nt: TGCGCCAGCAGCCCCCGGTGGGGGGGCTCGTCAGATACGCAGTATTTT

j_gene: TRBJ2-1
d_gene: TRBD2
abundance: -
v_gene: TRBV4-2
CDR3aa: CASSQVTSGAYNEQFF
CDR3nt: TGTGCCAGCAGCCAGGTGACTAGCGGGGCCTACAATGAGCAGTTCTTC

j_gene: TRBJ2-1
d_gene: TRBD2
abundance: -
v_gene: TRBV11-2
CDR3aa: CASSLGTSGYYNEQFF
CDR3nt: TGTGCCAGCAGCCTGGGGACTAGCGGGTACTACAATGAGCAGTTCTTC

j_gene: TRBJ2-1
d_gene: -
abundance: -
v_gene: TRBV4-1
CDR3aa: CASSQDSTGPWDEQFF
CDR3nt: TGCGCCAGCAGCCAAGATTCCACAGGGCCTTGGGATGAGCAGTTCTTC

j_gene: TRBJ2-5
d_gene: TRBD2
abundance: -
v_gene: TRBV9
CDR3aa: CASSVAPRLAGQETQYF
CDR3nt: TGTGCCAGCAGCGTAGCCCCCCGACTAGCGGGACAAGAGACCCAGTACTTC

j_gene: TRBJ2-5
d_gene: TRBD2
abundance: -
v_gene: TRBV3-1/TRBV3-2
CDR3aa: CASSQQSGTSDSSETQYF
CDR3nt: TGTGCCAGCAGCCAGCAGTCCGGGACTAGCGATTCTTCCGAGACCCAGTACTTC

j_gene: TRBJ2-7
d_gene: TRBD1
abundance: -
v_gene: TRBV6-5
CDR3aa: CASKQQGFYWYEQYF
CDR3nt: TGTGCCAGCAAGCAACAGGGGTTCTATTGGTACGAGCAGTACTTC

j_gene: TRBJ1-6
d_gene: TRBD1
abundance: -
v_gene: TRBV3-1/TRBV3-2
CDR3aa: CASTMGQAYSPLHF
CDR3nt: TGTGCCAGCACCATGGGACAGGCTTATTCACCCCTCCACTTT

j_gene: TRBJ1-1
d_gene: TRBD1
abundance: once
v_gene: TRBV2
CDR3aa: CASISDRGQGGTEAFF
CDR3nt: TGTGCCAGCATTAGTGACCGGGGACAGGGAGGTACTGAAGCTTTCTTT

j_gene: TRBJ2-5
d_gene: -
abundance: -
v_gene: TRBV10-3
CDR3aa: CAISVAGELETQYF
CDR3nt: TGTGCCATCAGCGTCGCAGGGGAGCTCGAGACCCAGTACTTC

j_gene: TRBJ1-2
d_gene: -
abundance: -
v_gene: TRBV19
CDR3aa: CASQDIANYGYTF
CDR3nt: TGTGCCAGTCAGGATATAGCTAACTATGGCTACACCTTC

j_gene: TRBJ1-5
d_gene: -
abundance: -
v_gene: TRBV19
CDR3aa: CASSPDRINQPQHF
CDR3nt: TGTGCCAGTAGCCCTGACAGAATCAATCAGCCCCAGCATTTT

j_gene: TRBJ1-5
d_gene: -
abundance: -
v_gene: TRBV7-2
CDR3aa: CASSLVAASNQPQHF
CDR3nt: TGTGCCAGCAGCCTCGTGGCGGCTAGCAATCAGCCCCAGCATTTT

j_gene: TRBJ2-7
d_gene: -
abundance: once
v_gene: TRBV13
CDR3aa: CASSSQRPLGEQYF
CDR3nt: TGTGCCAGCAGCTCTCAGAGGCCGTTGGGCGAGCAGTACTTC